These 4 T cell receptor beta chains were all obtained from the same sample, sequenced in a study of memory CD4+ T cells and cytomegalovirus serostatus. Single viable CD3+CD4+CD8-CD45RO+ cells were sorted as the memory CD4+ T cells. This table comes from immunoSEQ multiplex PCR, and its TCRdb copy is limited to in-frame clones, with some not included. Of 40,000 to 55,000 clones listed, 60% to 80% are singletons. Sequencing input: memory CD4+ T cells from blood. These receptors all stem from an adult in good health and CMV-seronegative.

CDR3 DNA: TGTGCCAGTACCTTCGTCCACCCCAGAATTATGTTTTTT. Translation: CASTFVHPRIMFF. V gene TRBV19 combines with J gene TRBJ1-4, with D unclear. The germline V gene encodes CDR1 LNHDA and CDR2 SQIVND (reference sequence). The CDR3 is 13 amino acids. V lost 7 bases and J lost 15, with 21 bases in between.

In the case of this clone: One junction end does not reproduce the germline sequence, and a read error may be involved. J is TRBJ2-1 and V is TRBV7-7; the match to TRBD2 covers 9 bases. Germline V gives CDR1 SSHAT, CDR2 FNYEAQ (reference sequence). The CDR3 is made up of 16 amino acids. The CDR3 nucleotides are TGTGCTAGCAGCTTAGACGGGACTAGCTACTACAATGAGCAGTTCTTC. Translating gives CASSLDGTSYYNEQFF.

The table lists this clone with a few counts. The chain is built from TRBV5-1 and TRBJ2-7, with 9 bases identical to TRBD1. V lost 5 bases to trimming and J lost 5 bases; unmatched junction nucleotides: 8. The CDR3 totals 14 residues. CDR1 is SGHRS and CDR2 is YFSETQ in the germline V gene. CDR3 sequence: CASSDRQGVNEQYF. The DNA for the CDR3 is TGCGCCAGCAGTGATAGACAGGGGGTCAACGAGCAGTACTTC.

This clone appeared once. V usage is TRBV28 and J usage is TRBJ1-2; tentative D call: TRBD1 (5 bases). Trimming removed 5 bases at V and 4 bases at J, with 17 bases between. CDR3 size: 15 residues. Germline lookup yields CDR1 MDHEN and CDR2 SYDVKM. The CDR3 DNA reads TGTGCCAGCAGTGTGACGGGGGGTCTTCCCTATGGCTACACCTTC. As protein: CASSVTGGLPYGYTF.